This T cell receptor (beta chain) was identified during a study of T cell repertoires in ileal Crohn's disease. Study summary: Surgery for a complication: stricturing in approximately 60%, penetrating in roughly 40%.

Study-level points and caveats: All patients with clonality above 26.8% had endoscopic recurrence. Clonal expansions were more frequent in active smokers than non-smokers at surgery.

With respect to this clone: Its specificity is unknown.

TCRB immunosequencing input was roughly 490 nanograms of biopsy DNA per sample. Libraries were prepared by immunoSEQ multiplex PCR; TCRdb keeps only in-frame clonotypes and omits some of them. The repertoire holds around 7,400 clones, with around 81% as singletons. The receptor was derived from an adult with Crohn's disease. The material sequenced was ileal tissue.

DNA for the CDR3: TGTGCCAGCAGTGACCGATTGAACCAGGGACTTCTGGACTCTGGGGCCAACGTCCTGACTTTC. The encoded protein is CASSDRLNQGLLDSGANVLTF. J is TRBJ2-6 and V is TRBV6-4; D possibly corresponds to TRBD2 (6 bases). V was cut by 2 bases and J by 0 bases, with 23 bases left in between. Germline CDR1 MRHNA, CDR2 SNTAGT. The CDR3 has 21 residues.